These 22 T cell receptor beta chains were sequenced from one sample in a study of cytomegalovirus exposure and HLA in healthy donors (dated by TCRdb to between 2016 and 2019). Libraries came from the immunoSEQ multiplex PCR assay. For the multiplex PCR, a mixture combining 60 forward primers for TCR Vbeta segments and 13 reverse primers for TCR Jbeta segments was used. In its TCRdb copy, this immuneACCESS table keeps in-frame sequences only and misses some clones. Where compared with another copy, unresolved V genes explain less than half of these, and the others have no known cause. Counted in this sample were 100,000 to 150,000 clones; around 81% of them appeared once. The ten largest clones add up to over 1.5% of the sample. Sequenced input: PBMCs. The receptor source for this set is a woman in her fifties or sixties in good health and CMV-seronegative.

The genes are TRBV30 and TRBJ2-4; possible D gene TRBD2, 5 bases. In germline, CDR1 is GTSNPN, CDR2 SVGIG (reference sequence). V lost 0 bases and J lost 7, with 28 bases in between. The CDR3 extends over 19 amino acids. CDR3 amino acids: CAWSVLGETLWACENIQYF. As DNA, the CDR3 is TGTGCCTGGAGTGTACTAGGTGAGACTCTCTGGGCGTGTGAGAACATTCAGTACTTC. Based on the CDR3 plus reference TRBV30 and TRBJ2-4, the full variable domain is SQTIHQWPATLVQPVGSPLSLECTVEGTSNPNLYWYRQAAGRGLQLLFYSVGIGQISSEVPQNLSASRPQDRQFILSSKKLLLSDSGFYLCAWSVLGETLWACENIQYFGAGTRLSVL.

This clone has only one observation. This chain connects TRBV28 to TRBJ2-7; TRBD2 aligns across 7 bases. Germline CDR1 and CDR2: MDHEN and SYDVKM. The CDR3 has 15 residues. Germline trimming cut 5 bases from V and 3 bases from J; bases unmatched to any gene: 10. The CDR3 sequence is CASSGGGRGDYEQYF. The CDR3 bases are TGTGCCAGCAGTGGGGGGGGACGGGGCGACTACGAGCAGTACTTC.

The genes are TRBV30 and TRBJ2-5; 7 positions match TRBD2. Matching the DNA end better, TRBJ2-7 makes the J call doubtful. CDR1 is GTSNPN, CDR2 SVGIG, per germline (reference sequence). The CDR3 extends over 15 amino acids. CDR3 nucleotide sequence: TGTGCCTGGAGGCGGGGGACGGGAGTCTCCTACGAGCAGTACTTC. Protein product: CAWRRGTGVSYEQYF.

This chain links TRBV30 with TRBJ2-4; D possibly corresponds to TRBD2 (5 bases). Germline V gives CDR1 GTSNPN, CDR2 SVGIG (reference sequence). This CDR3 region has 14 residues. Trimming removed 7 bases from V and 2 bases from J, with 15 bases in between. The CDR3 here is CASRELQSKNIQYF. The DNA for the CDR3 is TGTGCCTCCCGGGAACTACAATCCAAAAACATTCAGTACTTC. Drawing the rest from reference TRBV30 and TRBJ2-4, the complete variable domain is SQTIHQWPATLVQPVGSPLSLECTVEGTSNPNLYWYRQAAGRGLQLLFYSVGIGQISSEVPQNLSASRPQDRQFILSSKKLLLSDSGFYLCASRELQSKNIQYFGAGTRLSVL.

The chain couples TRBV6-5 to TRBJ2-5; D is perhaps TRBD1 (7 bases). The end of the DNA aligns better with TRBJ2-7, so the J call may be wrong. CDR3 length: 15 amino acids. The germline V gene encodes CDR1 MNHEY and CDR2 SVGAGI. CDR3: CASMRGTEVSYEQYF. Written as DNA, the CDR3 is TGTGCCAGCATGCGCGGGACAGAAGTCTCCTACGAGCAGTACTTC.

The chain uses TRBV19 and TRBJ1-5; weak D call: TRBD1 (6 bases). V was cut by 1 base and J by 7 bases, with 8 bases left in between. Germline V gene lookup returns CDR1 LNHDA and CDR2 SQIVND (reference sequence). This CDR3 comprises 13 residues. The CDR3 region has the DNA TGTGCCAGTAGTATAGGGGGGCGACAGCCCCAGCATTTT. The encoded protein is CASSIGGRQPQHF.

This chain joins TRBV19 and TRBJ2-1, with TRBD2 matching 10 bases. Germline V lookup: CDR1 LNHDA, CDR2 SQIVND (reference sequence). The V and J ends lost 10 bases and 9 bases, in that order; junction bases with no gene match: 21. The CDR3 is 17 amino acids. CDR3 bases: TGTGCCACCAGGGGGCTAGCGGGAGAAACGGTTGGGGGTGAGCAGTTCTTC. This encodes CATRGLAGETVGGEQFF.

This clone was counted a single time. At one of its ends the junction is not consistent with the germline gene, which may arise from a read error. The genes are TRBV7-7 and TRBJ2-7, with D possibly TRBD2 on 5 matching bases. This CDR3 spans 13 amino acids. The germline gives CDR1 SSHAT, CDR2 FNYEAQ (reference sequence). CDR3 residues: CASSLARDYEQYF. Here the CDR3 DNA reads TGTGCTAGCAGCTTAGCCCGGGACTACGAGCAGTACTTC.

V is TRBV4-3 and J is TRBJ2-3; a possible D gene is TRBD2 (5 bases). V was shortened by 0 bases and J by 8 bases, with 21 bases between the two germline ends. The CDR3 is 17 amino acids. Per germline, CDR1 LGHNA and CDR2 YSLEER. The CDR3 bases are TGCGCCAGCAGCCAAGATTTGAGTCGAGGAGGTCGGGGTACGCAGTATTTT. The encoded protein is CASSQDLSRGGRGTQYF.

This clone has just a few counts. The V and J genes are TRBV7-2 and TRBJ1-5; D gene uncertain. The V end was cut by 10 bases, the J end by 4 bases, with 14 bases between. Germline CDR1 is SGHTA and CDR2 is FQGNSA. The CDR3 runs to 13 residues. CDR3 protein: CATRGQLNQPQHF. CDR3 DNA sequence: TGTGCCACCCGAGGTCAACTAAATCAGCCCCAGCATTTT.

In this sample, this clone turned up a few times. The chain combines TRBV2 with TRBJ1-1; 8 nucleotides match TRBD1. The CDR3 has 13 amino acids. Germline V gene data show CDR1 as SNHLY and CDR2 as FYNNEI. CDR3 nucleotides: TGTGTCACTCAGGGGGCGAGGAACACTGAAGCTTTCTTT. This encodes CVTQGARNTEAFF. Drawing the rest from reference TRBV2 and TRBJ1-1, the complete variable domain is EPEVTQTPSHQVTQMGQEVILRCVPISNHLYFYWYRQILGQKVEFLVSFYNNEISEKSEIFDDQFSVERPDGSNFTLKIRSTKLEDSAMYFCVTQGARNTEAFFGQGTRLTVV.

On this clone itself: A junction end diverges from the germline sequence, so it may reflect a read error. The V call is TRBV30, the J call TRBJ1-2; 10 nucleotides line up with TRBD1. The CDR3 extends over 17 amino acids. From germline, CDR1 is GTSNPN and CDR2 SVGIG (reference sequence). The CDR3 spells CAWTWGGTGETNYGYPF. The CDR3 bases are TGTGCCTGGACTTGGGGAGGGACAGGGGAGACTAACTATGGCTACCCCTTC. Full variable domain (outside the CDR3, taken from reference TRBV30 and TRBJ1-2): SQTIHQWPATLVQPVGSPLSLECTVEGTSNPNLYWYRQAAGRGLQLLFYSVGIGQISSEVPQNLSASRPQDRQFILSSKKLLLSDSGFYLCAWTWGGTGETNYGYPFGSGTRLTVV.

The gene calls are TRBV7-9 and TRBJ2-7, with 12 bases aligning to TRBD2. Trimming cost V 5 bases and J 2 bases; bases outside gene matches: 1. CDR3 length equals 14 residues. Looked up from germline, CDR1 is SEHNR and CDR2 is FQNEAQ (reference sequence). Here the CDR3 reads CASSPSGRAYEQYF. DNA of the CDR3: TGTGCCAGCAGCCCTAGCGGGAGGGCCTACGAGCAGTACTTC.

This sequence joins TRBV19 and TRBJ2-7, with TRBD1 identical over 9 bases. The CDR3 loop spans 13 amino acids. Per germline, CDR1 LNHDA and CDR2 SQIVND (reference sequence). Trimming took 6 bases from V and 6 from J; bases not matched to a gene: 6. This CDR3 is CASSPGQGTEQYF. CDR3 DNA: TGTGCCAGTAGCCCGGGACAGGGAACCGAGCAGTACTTC.

V and J are TRBV10-3 and TRBJ2-1; the D gene is possibly TRBD2 (6 bases). The V gene's germline CDR1 is ENHRY and CDR2 SYGVKD. The V gene lost 11 bases and the J gene lost 12 bases, with 23 bases spanning the gap. This CDR3 has 13 amino acids. CDR3 sequence: CAAPSGEDHGQFF. DNA for the CDR3: TGTGCCGCCCCATCGGGGGAGGACCATGGGCAGTTCTTC.

With regard to this clone: Relative to the germline gene, one junction end is altered; a read error may explain this. This chain connects TRBV6-5 to TRBJ1-5, with 7 bases fitting TRBD1. Germline V gives CDR1 MNHEY, CDR2 SVGAGI. The CDR3 spans 15 residues. Here the CDR3 DNA reads TGTGCCAGCAGTTTAACGACAGGGAGCAATCAGCCCCAGAATTTT. It yields the protein CASSLTTGSNQPQNF.

This clone was observed a few times. V is TRBV19 and J is TRBJ2-1; 9 positions match TRBD1. The CDR3 contains 17 residues. V gave up 5 bases and J gave up 1 base; unmatched junction bases: 9. CDR1 LNHDA and CDR2 SQIVND come from the germline V gene (reference sequence). The CDR3 DNA sequence: TGTGCCAGTAGTCCGAACAGACAGGGGGGGTCCTACAATGAGCAGTTCTTC. Its translation is CASSPNRQGGSYNEQFF.

This clone was counted a few times. The V gene is TRBV28, the J gene TRBJ1-3; tentative D call: TRBD1 (6 bases). The CDR3 spans 12 residues. The V gene's germline CDR1 is MDHEN and CDR2 SYDVKM. Trimming removed 7 bases from V and 11 bases from J, with 15 bases in between. As DNA, the CDR3 is TGTGCCAGCACCCAATTACAGGGCCCCATATATTTT. It yields the protein CASTQLQGPIYF.

This clone was seen a single time. V is TRBV15 and J is TRBJ2-1, with 7 bases matching TRBD2. This CDR3 is 15 amino acids long. Germline V gene data show CDR1 as LNHNV and CDR2 as YYDKDF (reference sequence). V lost 4 bases and J lost 4; bases outside the gene matches: 7. CDR3 DNA: TGTGCCACCAGCACCTCTAGCGGAGGTTACAATGAGCAGTTCTTC. Translating it yields CATSTSSGGYNEQFF.

The sample holds a few counts of this clone. This rearrangement joins TRBV7-9 to TRBJ2-7; 8 nucleotides align to TRBD2. After removal of 5 bases from V and 0 bases from J, the junction contained 9 bases not matched to a gene. Germline CDR1 and CDR2: SEHNR and FQNEAQ (reference sequence). This CDR3 has 16 residues. The CDR3 reads CASSEPGGGNSYEQYF. The DNA for the CDR3 is TGTGCCAGCAGCGAACCGGGAGGGGGTAACTCCTACGAGCAGTACTTC.

This chain joins TRBV4-2 and TRBJ1-2; TRBD1 matches at 9 bases. The CDR3 contains 16 residues. V lost 0 bases to trimming and J lost 5 bases; unmatched junction nucleotides: 7. The germline gives CDR1 LGHNA, CDR2 YNFKEQ. The CDR3, as DNA: TGTGCCAGCAGCCAAGACCGGACAGGGGCCCATTATGGCTACACCTTC. It is translated as CASSQDRTGAHYGYTF.

CDR3 sequence: CATTTRLAISSYEQYV. The CDR3 DNA reads as TGTGCCACCACGACAAGACTAGCGATTAGCTCCTACGAGCAGTACGTC. This chain joins TRBV7-8 and TRBJ2-7; 8 bases match TRBD2. CDR3 length: 16 residues. Per the germline V gene, CDR1 is SGHVS and CDR2 is FQNEAQ. Unmatched junction bases numbered 14, after V lost 10 bases and J lost 0 bases.